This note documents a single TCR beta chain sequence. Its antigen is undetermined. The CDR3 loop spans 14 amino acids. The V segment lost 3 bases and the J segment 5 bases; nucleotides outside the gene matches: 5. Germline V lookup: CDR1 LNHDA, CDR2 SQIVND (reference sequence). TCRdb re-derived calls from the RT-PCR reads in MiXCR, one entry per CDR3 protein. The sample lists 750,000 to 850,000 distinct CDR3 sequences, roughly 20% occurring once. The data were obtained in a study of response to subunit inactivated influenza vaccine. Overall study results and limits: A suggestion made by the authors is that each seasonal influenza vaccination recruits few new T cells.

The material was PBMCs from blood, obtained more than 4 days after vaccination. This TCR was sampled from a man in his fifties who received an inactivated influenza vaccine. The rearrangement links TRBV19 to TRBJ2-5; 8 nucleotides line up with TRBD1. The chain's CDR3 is CASSIGTGWETQYF. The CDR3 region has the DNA TGTGCCAGTAGTATCGGGACAGGCTGGGAGACCCAGTACTTC.